A selection of T cell receptor beta chains follows, all from one sample in a study of CD8+ T cells in alopecia areata. The method was immunoSEQ multiplex PCR; TCRdb's version includes in-frame clones alone and lacks a portion of them. Seen here are about 200,000 clones, under 40% observed once, and the top ten hold roughly 0.5%. The material sequenced was CD4+ T cells sorted from blood, taken between weeks 30 and 35, from a patient treated with tofacitinib. The source of these receptors is a human donor with alopecia areata. Each CDR3 is given with its conserved first and last residue. D genes are given only for firm matches. Rows may omit the clone size; those that give it use once, few, many or a size class.

clone_size,j_call,v_call,d_call,cdr3_length,cdr3_nt,cdr3_aa
few,TRBJ1-4,TRBV10-3,NA,16,TGTGCCATCAGTGCGGCCCCGGGGGAAGGGGATGAAAAACTGTTTTTT,CAISAAPGEGDEKLFF
NA,TRBJ1-2,TRBV30,NA,16,TGTGCCTGGAGTGTTAGTCGCTGGGATCAAAGAGGGGGCTACACCTTC,CAWSVSRWDQRGGYTF
NA,TRBJ2-7,TRBV27,NA,14,TGTGCCAGCAGTTTATGGGACAAATCCTACGAGCAGTACTTC,CASSLWDKSYEQYF
NA,TRBJ1-5,TRBV28,NA,14,TGTGCCAGCAGCCCACGGGGGGGACATCTCCCCCAGCATTTT,CASSPRGGHLPQHF
few,TRBJ1-4,TRBV7-9,NA,15,TGTGCCAGCAGCCTGGCACGGGGGACAAATGAAAAACTGTTTTTT,CASSLARGTNEKLFF
few,TRBJ2-4,TRBV5-8,TRBD1,15,TGTGCCAGCAGCCGTCTGACAGGGGGCCAAAACATTCAGTACTTC,CASSRLTGGQNIQYF
NA,TRBJ1-2,TRBV29-1,NA,13,TGCAGCGTTTCCCACAGGGCCCGGGATGGCTACACCTTC,CSVSHRARDGYTF
few,TRBJ1-1,TRBV11-2,NA,15,TGTGCCAGCAGCTTAGGGTTCGCGGCGAACACTGAAGCTTTCTTT,CASSLGFAANTEAFF
NA,TRBJ2-7,TRBV2,TRBD1,14,TGTGCCAGCAGTGAAAGGACAGGGAGGTACGAGCAGTACTTC,CASSERTGRYEQYF
NA,TRBJ1-1,TRBV29-1,NA,13,TGCAGCGTTAGGAAAAGATCAAACACTGAAGCTTTCTTT,CSVRKRSNTEAFF
many,TRBJ1-2,TRBV7-8,NA,15,TGTGCCAGCAGCTTGGGGGTGGTCAGAGACTATGGCTACACCTTC,CASSLGVVRDYGYTF
NA,TRBJ2-3,TRBV4-2,TRBD2,15,TGTGCCAGCAGCCAAGATATACTAGCGAAAGATACGCAGTATTTT,CASSQDILAKDTQYF
NA,TRBJ2-1,TRBV4-1,TRBD2,18,TGCGCCAGCAGCCAAGATGAGAGCGGGAGGAGCTCCTACAATGAGCAGTTCTTC,CASSQDESGRSSYNEQFF
few,TRBJ2-4,TRBV6-5,NA,13,TGTGCCAGCATGCGGGTCGACAAAAACATTCAGTACTTC,CASMRVDKNIQYF
NA,TRBJ2-6,TRBV11-2,NA,10,TGTGCCAGCAGCCCAACGGTCCTGACTTTC,CASSPTVLTF
few,TRBJ1-1,TRBV6-1,NA,15,TGTGCCAGCAGTGAAGGTTGGACGGTGAACACTGAAGCTTTCTTT,CASSEGWTVNTEAFF
NA,TRBJ2-7,TRBV11-2,NA,14,TGTGCCAGCAGCTTAGGTGCTCCCGCTTACGAGCAGTACTTC,CASSLGAPAYEQYF
NA,TRBJ2-1,TRBV5-1,NA,16,TGCGCCAGCAGCACAGGGACCACCCAGGGACACAATGAGCAGTTCTTC,CASSTGTTQGHNEQFF
once,TRBJ1-2,TRBV4-2,NA,15,TGTGCCAGCAGCCAAGAAGCGGGGGACGACTATGGCTACACCTTC,CASSQEAGDDYGYTF
few,TRBJ2-7,TRBV29-1,NA,13,TGCAGCGTGACGGGGACGAGAAAGGACGAGCAGTACTTC,CSVTGTRKDEQYF
few,TRBJ2-3,TRBV19,NA,15,TGTGCCAGTACCCCCTCGCCCGACCCAGGAGATACGCAGTATTTT,CASTPSPDPGDTQYF
few,TRBJ1-4,TRBV4-2,NA,13,TGTGCCAGCAGCTCGGCCCGGGATGAAAAACTGTTTTTT,CASSSARDEKLFF
NA,TRBJ1-1,TRBV6-1,NA,13,TGTGCCAGCAAACGGGAAATGAACACTGAAGCTTTCTTT,CASKREMNTEAFF
NA,TRBJ2-7,TRBV25-1,NA,16,TGTGCCAGCAGTGAATTGTCCCTATATGGGGCCTACGAGCAGTACTTC,CASSELSLYGAYEQYF
once,TRBJ2-6,TRBV7-2,NA,17,TGTGCCAGCAGCGTACGGCAGGGCCCCTCTGGGGCCAACGTCCTGACTTTC,CASSVRQGPSGANVLTF
NA,TRBJ1-1,TRBV18,NA,13,TGTGCCAGCTCACCACCGGGGAACACTGAAGCTTTCTTT,CASSPPGNTEAFF
NA,TRBJ2-1,TRBV2,NA,13,TGTGCCAGCAGTGCTGGGGAACTGCTTGAGCAGTTCTTC,CASSAGELLEQFF
NA,TRBJ2-1,TRBV11-2,NA,13,TGTGCCAGCAGCTCCTCTAGAGTGGGTGAGCAGTTCTTC,CASSSSRVGEQFF
NA,TRBJ1-2,TRBV30,TRBD1,14,TGTGCCTGGATCTGGGACAGGGGCTCGCGGGGCTACACCTTC,CAWIWDRGSRGYTF
NA,TRBJ2-7,TRBV7-9,TRBD1,17,TGTGCCAGCACCCCAATGGGACAGGAGCCCCTCAGCTACGAGCAGTACTTC,CASTPMGQEPLSYEQYF
NA,TRBJ1-3,TRBV4-1,NA,16,TGCGCCAGCAGCCAACGTCGTGGGGCAGGCGGAAACACCATATATTTT,CASSQRRGAGGNTIYF
NA,TRBJ1-1,TRBV6-5,NA,15,TGTGCCAGCAAAACAGGGATATACATGAACACTGAAGCTTTCTTT,CASKTGIYMNTEAFF
NA,TRBJ2-3,TRBV2,NA,14,TGTGCCAGCAGCCTATCGAGTAGGGCAGATACGCAGTATTTT,CASSLSSRADTQYF
NA,TRBJ1-2,TRBV10-3,NA,13,TGTGCCATCAGTGGTCCAAGTGGCTATGGCTACACCTTC,CAISGPSGYGYTF
NA,TRBJ1-1,TRBV5-6,TRBD1,15,TGTGCCAGCAGCTTGGGGTCCAGGGGGTACACTGAAGCTTTCTTT,CASSLGSRGYTEAFF
NA,TRBJ1-2,TRBV12-5,NA,15,TGTGCTAGTGGTTTGGGTACGGGGACTAACTATGGCTACACCTTC,CASGLGTGTNYGYTF
many,TRBJ1-3,TRBV7-9,NA,15,TGTGCCAGCAGCCTCGGAGGGGGAGCTGGAAACACCATATATTTT,CASSLGGGAGNTIYF
once,TRBJ1-2,TRBV14,NA,14,TGTGCCAGCAGCCAAGATACGAAGGCCTATGGCTACACCTTC,CASSQDTKAYGYTF
NA,TRBJ1-2,TRBV30,NA,10,TGTGCCTGGAGTTCGCTTGGCTACACCTTC,CAWSSLGYTF
many,TRBJ2-1,TRBV30,TRBD2,14,TGTGCCTGGAAACGGGGACTAGCGTCTAGTGAGCAGTTCTTC,CAWKRGLASSEQFF
few,TRBJ2-7,TRBV4-1,TRBD2,15,TGCGCCAGCAGCCAAACAACTAGCGGGTTATACGAGCAGTACTTC,CASSQTTSGLYEQYF
NA,TRBJ2-2,TRBV6-6,TRBD2,15,TGTGCCAGCAGGTCCGGACTAGCGTTCACCGGGGAGCTGTTTTTT,CASRSGLAFTGELFF
few,TRBJ2-1,TRBV6-1,TRBD2,14,TGTGCCAGCTGCCGGGACTACTCCTACAATGAGCAGTTCTTC,CASCRDYSYNEQFF
NA,TRBJ2-1,TRBV29-1,NA,15,TGCAGCGTTGAAAGGGGGGGGAGGGTAAACAATGAGCAGTTCTTC,CSVERGGRVNNEQFF
NA,TRBJ2-1,TRBV9,NA,13,TGTGCCAGCAGCGTAGCAGTGAGCGGTGAGCAGTTCTTC,CASSVAVSGEQFF
few,TRBJ1-4,TRBV27,NA,15,TGTGCCAGCAACAGGAGATGGAACACTAATGAAAAACTGTTTTTT,CASNRRWNTNEKLFF
few,TRBJ2-7,TRBV5-1,NA,12,TGCGCCAGCAGCTACCCCCCCTACGAGCAGTACTTC,CASSYPPYEQYF
few,TRBJ1-1,TRBV14,NA,13,TGTGCCAGCAGGATTACAAGGGGCACTGAAGCTTTCTTT,CASRITRGTEAFF
few,TRBJ2-3,TRBV30,TRBD2,16,TGTGCCTGGAGTTATTGGACTAGCGAGGGCACAGATACGCAGTATTTT,CAWSYWTSEGTDTQYF
NA,TRBJ2-3,TRBV7-8,TRBD1,14,TGTGCCAGCAGCAGCTCGGGGACAGCAGATACGCAGTATTTT,CASSSSGTADTQYF
few,TRBJ1-2,TRBV11-2,NA,14,TGTGCCAGCAGCTTAGTTCGTAGGGGGTATGGCTACACCTTC,CASSLVRRGYGYTF
once,TRBJ2-7,TRBV18,NA,13,TGTGCCAGCTCACCATATAAACGCTACGAGCAGTACTTC,CASSPYKRYEQYF
many,TRBJ2-5,TRBV25-1,NA,13,TGTGCCAGCAGTGATCCCAGGTGGGAGACCCAGTACTTC,CASSDPRWETQYF
few,TRBJ2-5,TRBV18,NA,14,TGTGCCAGCTCACCACCTCGGACAAGTGAGACCCAGTACTTC,CASSPPRTSETQYF
NA,TRBJ2-7,TRBV5-1,TRBD2,15,TGCGCCAGCAGCTTGGGGTCCGGGAGGGCATACGAGCAGTACTTC,CASSLGSGRAYEQYF
NA,TRBJ2-1,TRBV5-1,TRBD2,15,TGCGCCAGCAGCATCGCTAGCGGGGGGTTAAATGAGCAGTTCTTC,CASSIASGGLNEQFF
many,TRBJ2-6,TRBV15,NA,18,TGTGCCACCAGCAGGCGACAGGGCGGGATATCTGGGGCCAACGTCCTGACTTTC,CATSRRQGGISGANVLTF